This entry lists 12 T cell receptor beta chains sequenced from one sample in a study of tissue T cells after allogeneic stem cell transplantation. Some clones are missing from TCRdb's copy, which holds only in-frame ones; the method was immunoSEQ multiplex PCR. The sample lists about 3,000 clones, around 45% occurring once. Documented time point: mouse harvest day 14 after allogeneic transplant. Each mouse received 10^7 T-cell-depleted marrow cells plus 10^6 splenic CD5+ T cells by tail vein. The sample taken for sequencing was lymph node tissue. These receptors originate from a female BALB/c mouse given C57BL/6 T cells with graft-versus-host disease after an allogeneic hematopoietic cell transplant.

As for this clone: The listed genes are named as in mouse. The CDR3 extends 1 residue past the end of the read, so its final part is completed from the germline J gene. The gene calls are TRBV1 and TRBJ2-4, with no clear D. Germline-derived CDR1 and CDR2 are NSQYPW and LRSPGD (reference sequence). The V end was cut by 3 bases, the J end by 0 bases, with 4 bases between. This CDR3 spans 13 amino acids. CDR3 protein: CTCSATSQNTLYF. Partial CDR3 DNA: TGCACCTGCAGTGCGACTAGTCAAAACACCTTGTAC.

Note on this clone: Gene names follow the mouse nomenclature. The read terminates 1 residue ahead of where the CDR3 ends, so the germline J gene completes it. The J gene is TRBJ2-2, the V gene TRBV3; D remains unclear. From germline, CDR1 is SNHLY and CDR2 FYNGKV (reference sequence). V lost 2 bases to trimming and J lost 0 bases, with 4 bases between them. The CDR3 spans 14 residues. CDR3 sequence: CASSLQSNTGQLYF. The sequenced part of the CDR3 DNA is TGTGCCAGCAGCTTACAGTCAAACACCGGGCAGCTCTAC.

This clone has a handful of counts. The gene names given are mouse names. The CDR3 extends 1 residue past the end of the read, so its final part is completed from the germline J gene. The J gene is TRBJ1-2, the V gene TRBV12-1; D is unresolved. Germline V lookup: CDR1 SGHSN, CDR2 HYEKVE. The ends were cut back, 4 bases at V and 0 bases at J, with 11 bases in the middle. CDR3 size: 14 residues. The sequenced CDR3 bases are TGTGCCAGCTCGCGCAGGCGTGCAAACTCCGACTACACC. It yields the protein CASSRRRANSDYT. The entire CDR3 reads CASSRRRANSDYTF.

About this clone itself: The genes and germline here are from mouse. The missing CDR3 end, 1 residue past where the read stops, is filled in from the germline J gene. The chain combines TRBV19 with TRBJ1-3; D unresolved. Deletions cut 10 bases from V and 0 bases from J, with 8 bases between. The CDR3 loop spans 12 amino acids. CDR1 and CDR2 from the germline V gene are FNHDT and SITEND (reference sequence). CDR3 sequence: CAGRGSGNTLYF. The DNA read from the CDR3 is TGTGCCGGCCGGGGTTCTGGAAATACGCTCTAT.

By share of the sample, this clone is large. Mouse gene names and germline throughout. The CDR3 end falls 1 residue outside the read, so it is completed with the germline J gene. V gene TRBV26 combines with J gene TRBJ2-7; no firm D call. Trimming removed 4 bases from V and 0 bases from J, with 4 bases in between. The CDR3 has 12 residues. Germline V gene lookup returns CDR1 KGHPV and CDR2 FQNQEV (reference sequence). CDR3 protein: CASSRGSYEQYF. The part of the CDR3 DNA that was read is TGTGCCAGCAGTCGGGGCTCCTATGAACAGTAC.

Concerning this clone: Mouse gene names and germline throughout. CDR3 DNA (partial): TGTGCCAGCTCTCTCGGGGGGGCGCCTGAACAGTAC. This gives the protein CASSLGGAPEQY. Given in full, the CDR3 is CASSLGGAPEQYF. This sequence joins TRBV12-2 and TRBJ2-7, with TRBD2 matching over 8 bases. The read finishes 1 residue shy of the CDR3 end, and the germline J gene is used to complete it. The V and J ends lost 0 bases and 6 bases, in that order; junction bases with no gene match: 3. The germline CDR1 and CDR2 sequences are SGHLS and HYDKME. The CDR3 runs 13 residues.

Concerning this clone: Gene names refer to mouse genes. Sequencing ends 1 residue short of the CDR3 end; the germline J gene provides the rest. The chain has TRBV29 and TRBJ1-5; TRBD1 agrees at 7 bases. With 3 bases clipped from V and 3 bases from J, the junction kept 8 bases outside the gene matches. The CDR3 contains 16 residues. The germline gives CDR1 MSHET, CDR2 SYDVDS. The sequenced CDR3 bases are TGTGCTAGCAGTTTGTCCGCAGGGGGTGGCAACCAGGCTCCGCTT. It translates to CASSLSAGGGNQAPL. The whole CDR3 sequence reads CASSLSAGGGNQAPLF.

Notes on this clone: Germline and genes: mouse. The read ends 1 residue before the CDR3 terminus; that terminus is restored from the germline J gene. This chain connects TRBV23 to TRBJ2-7; the table names TRBD1, a call not compared with the DNA. This CDR3 has 11 amino acids. Germline assignment: CDR1 KGHTA and CDR2 FQNQQP. Here the CDR3 reads CSSMDNYEQYF. The sequenced part of the CDR3 DNA is TGCTCCAGCATGGACAATTATGAACAGTAC.

Concerning this clone: The gene symbols are mouse symbols. CDR3 protein: CASSLWGNSDYTF. CDR3 DNA, as far as it was read: TGTGCCAGCAGTCTGTGGGGAAACTCCGACTACACC. The chain has TRBV26 and TRBJ1-2; D call uncertain. Sequencing ends 1 residue short of the CDR3 end; the germline J gene provides the rest. Trimming cost V 1 base and J 1 base, with 4 bases left between them. CDR1 and CDR2 from the germline V gene are KGHPV and FQNQEV (reference sequence). The CDR3 length is 13 residues.

Note on this clone: Gene names and germline match the mouse. The read stops 1 residue short of the end of the CDR3; the missing end is completed from the germline J gene. The chain joins TRBV3 to TRBJ2-2; tentative D call: TRBD2 (6 bases). The CDR3 extends over 14 amino acids. With 4 bases removed from V and 0 bases from J, the gap between germline ends came to 6 bases. Germline assignment: CDR1 SNHLY and CDR2 FYNGKV (reference sequence). CDR3 bases read: TGTGCCAGCAGCTGGGGGGCAAACACCGGGCAGCTCTAC. This translates into CASSWGANTGQLY. From start to end, the CDR3 is CASSWGANTGQLYF.

A remark on this clone: Gene names and germline refer to mouse. Sequencing ends 1 residue short of the CDR3 end; the germline J gene provides the rest. This rearrangement joins TRBV15 to TRBJ1-4; no clear D gene. Germline loops: CDR1 SGHND, CDR2 FRSKSL. Trimming removed 11 bases at V and 0 bases at J, with 7 bases between. The CDR3 is 12 amino acids. This chain's CDR3 is CASRISNERLFF. Incomplete CDR3 DNA: TGTGCCTCCAGAATTTCCAACGAAAGATTATTT. Full variable domain (outside the CDR3, taken from reference TRBV15 and TRBJ1-4): DAGVTQTPRHEVAEKGQTIILKCEPVSGHNDLFWYRQTKIQGLELLSYFRSKSLMEDGGAFKDRFKAEMLNSSFSTLKIQPTEPKDSAVYLCASRISNERLFFGHGTKLSVL.

To note about this clone: Gene names and germline refer to mouse. The read comes to an end 1 residue before the CDR3 does, leaving the germline J gene to fill in the end. The chain links TRBV5 to TRBJ2-4, with 12 positions matching TRBD2. With V trimmed by 1 base and J by 8 bases, 10 bases remained unmatched. The CDR3 loop spans 17 amino acids. From germline, CDR1 is LGHNA and CDR2 YNLKQL (reference sequence). The CDR3 spells CASSQALGLGGRVTLYF. The sequenced CDR3 bases are TGTGCCAGCAGCCAAGCCCTGGGACTGGGGGGTAGAGTCACCTTGTAC.